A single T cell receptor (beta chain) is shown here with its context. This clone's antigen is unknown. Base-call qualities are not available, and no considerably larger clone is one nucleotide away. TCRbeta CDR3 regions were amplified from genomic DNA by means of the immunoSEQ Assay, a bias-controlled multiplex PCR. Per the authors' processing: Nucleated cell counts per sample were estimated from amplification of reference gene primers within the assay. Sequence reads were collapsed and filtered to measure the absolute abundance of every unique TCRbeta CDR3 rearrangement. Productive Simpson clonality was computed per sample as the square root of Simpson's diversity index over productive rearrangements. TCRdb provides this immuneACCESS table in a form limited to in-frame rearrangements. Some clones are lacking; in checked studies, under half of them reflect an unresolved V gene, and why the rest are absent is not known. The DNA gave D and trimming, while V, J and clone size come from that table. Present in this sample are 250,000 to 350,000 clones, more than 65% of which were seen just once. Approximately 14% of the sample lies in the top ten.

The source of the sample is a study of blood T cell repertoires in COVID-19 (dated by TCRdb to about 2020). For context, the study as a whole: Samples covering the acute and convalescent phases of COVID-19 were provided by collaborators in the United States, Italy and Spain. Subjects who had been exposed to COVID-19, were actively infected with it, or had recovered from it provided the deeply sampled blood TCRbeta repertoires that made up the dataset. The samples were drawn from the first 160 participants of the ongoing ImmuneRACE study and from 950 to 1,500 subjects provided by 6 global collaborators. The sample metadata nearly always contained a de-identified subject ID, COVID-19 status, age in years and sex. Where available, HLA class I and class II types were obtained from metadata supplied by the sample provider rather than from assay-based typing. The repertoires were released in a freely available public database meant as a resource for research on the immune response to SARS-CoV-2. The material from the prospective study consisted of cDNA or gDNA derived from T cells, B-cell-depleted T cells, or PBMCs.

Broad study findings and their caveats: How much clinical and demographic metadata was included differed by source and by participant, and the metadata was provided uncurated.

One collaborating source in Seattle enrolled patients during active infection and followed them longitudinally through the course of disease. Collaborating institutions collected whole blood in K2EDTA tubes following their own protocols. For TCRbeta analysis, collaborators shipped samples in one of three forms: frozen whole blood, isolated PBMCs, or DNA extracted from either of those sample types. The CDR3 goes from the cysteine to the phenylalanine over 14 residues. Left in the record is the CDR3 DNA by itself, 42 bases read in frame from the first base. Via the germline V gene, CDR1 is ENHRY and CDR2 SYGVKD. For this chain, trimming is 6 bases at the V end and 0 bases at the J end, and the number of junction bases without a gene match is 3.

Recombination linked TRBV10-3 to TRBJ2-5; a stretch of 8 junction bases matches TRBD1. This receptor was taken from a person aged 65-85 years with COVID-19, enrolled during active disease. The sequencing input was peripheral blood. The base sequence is TGTGCCATCAGATCGGACAGGGACCAAGAGACCCAGTACTTC. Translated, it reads CAIRSDRDQETQYF.